This T cell receptor beta chain was sequenced for a study of blood T cell repertoires in COVID-19. About the study: T cells, B-cell-depleted T cells, or PBMCs provided the cDNA or gDNA that served as material.

V was trimmed by 3 bases and J by 0 bases, leaving 9 bases between them. From germline, CDR1 is MGHRA and CDR2 YSYEKL. CDR3 length: 15 amino acids. Clones were sequenced by immunoSEQ multiplex PCR, and TCRdb holds only the in-frame ones, with some missing. The table records some 270,000 clones, around 85% of them present only once. The rearrangement links TRBV4-1 to TRBJ2-1, with a tentative D call TRBD2 (5 bases). Sequenced input: peripheral blood. The TCR was taken from a human donor with COVID-19, enrolled during active disease. The donor label of this sample is uncertain. CDR3 sequence reads: CASSHTGDSYNEQFF. In nucleotides, the CDR3 is TGCGCCAGCAGCCACACCGGGGACTCCTACAATGAGCAGTTCTTC.